In its sample, the clone carrying this T cell receptor (beta chain) was seen a few times. It may be a read error: a sequence one base away is much more abundant. These data come from a study of tumor and adjacent non-tumor tissue in lung cancer. Study-level background: There were 11 to 13 adenocarcinoma, a couple of squamous cell carcinoma and 1 small cell lung cancer cases. Some 4.2 million productive TCRbeta reads were obtained per sample on average.

V lost 4 bases and J 2 bases, leaving 12 bases between the germline ends. The CDR3 contains 15 residues. Germline CDR1 LGHNA, CDR2 YSLEER. TCRbeta libraries were built with three rounds of nested PCR, modified from ARM-PCR. From the multiplex PCR reads, TCRdb called clonotypes with MiXCR, one entry per CDR3 protein. The data show approximately 120,000 distinct CDR3 sequences, with around 80% seen just once and about 39% held by the top ten. RNA was extracted from bulk tissue without any cell sorting. The chain combines TRBV4-3 with TRBJ1-3; D gene unclear. The clonotype comes from a woman aged 55-69 years with non-small cell lung cancer. The sequenced material came from lung tumor tissue. CDR3 amino acids: CASSRMPLTGNTIYF. The CDR3 region has the DNA TGCGCCAGCAGCCGAATGCCGTTGACTGGAAACACCATATATTTT.